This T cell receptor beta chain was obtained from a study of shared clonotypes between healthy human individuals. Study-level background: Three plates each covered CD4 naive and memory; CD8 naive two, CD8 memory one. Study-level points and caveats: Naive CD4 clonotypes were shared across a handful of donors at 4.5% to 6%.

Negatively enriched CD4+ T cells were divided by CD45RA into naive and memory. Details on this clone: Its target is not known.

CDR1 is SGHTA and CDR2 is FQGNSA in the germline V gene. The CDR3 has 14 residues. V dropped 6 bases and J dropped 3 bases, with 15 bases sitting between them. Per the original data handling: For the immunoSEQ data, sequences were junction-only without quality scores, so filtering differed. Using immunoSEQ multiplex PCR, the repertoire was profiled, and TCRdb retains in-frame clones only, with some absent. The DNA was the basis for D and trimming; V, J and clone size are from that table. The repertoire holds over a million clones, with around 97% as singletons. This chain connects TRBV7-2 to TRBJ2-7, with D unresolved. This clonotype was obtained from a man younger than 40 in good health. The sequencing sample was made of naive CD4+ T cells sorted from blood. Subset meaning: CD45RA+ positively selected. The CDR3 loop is CASRPRRQSYEQYF. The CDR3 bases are TGTGCCAGCAGACCCCGTCGCCAAAGCTACGAGCAGTACTTC.